This T cell receptor (beta chain) was documented in a study of OX40 agonist ivuxolimab in advanced cancers. General study findings and limits: The antigen specificity of the peripheral T cells (those that were expanded) was not determined.

The data were produced by immunoSEQ multiplex PCR, yet TCRdb's version contains in-frame clones alone and is incomplete. Of some 99,000 clones in the sample, about four fifths are singletons; the top ten hold roughly 1.5%. As for this clone: The antigen remains undetermined.

After removal of 3 bases from V and 0 bases from J, the junction contained 11 bases not matched to a gene. CDR3 length: 17 residues. Germline assignment: CDR1 GTSNPN and CDR2 SVGIG (reference sequence). Sample: CD4+ or CD8+ T cells sorted from blood, taken in a trial of the OX40 agonist ivuxolimab. The clonotype comes from an adult with an advanced solid tumor such as melanoma, head and neck, liver or kidney cancer. This chain joins TRBV30 and TRBJ2-1; 7 nucleotides match TRBD2. The CDR3 DNA follows: TGTGCCTGGAGACTGGGACTAAGCGGCCCCTCCTACAATGAGCAGTTCTTC. It codes for CAWRLGLSGPSYNEQFF.